The 27 T cell receptor beta chains below come from one sample, sequenced in a study of blood T cell repertoires in COVID-19. Clones were sequenced by immunoSEQ multiplex PCR, and TCRdb holds only the in-frame ones, with some missing. The table has 110,000 to 150,000 clones, approximately 85% seen once. Sequencing was performed on peripheral blood. These receptors were taken from a man aged 50 to 60 with acute or convalescent COVID-19.

The rearrangement links TRBV19 to TRBJ2-1, with D tentatively TRBD1 (6 bases). The CDR3 length is 13 residues. Between the trimmed V and J ends, which lost 5 bases and 6 bases, there was a span of 11 bases. From germline, CDR1 is LNHDA and CDR2 SQIVND (reference sequence). The DNA of the CDR3 is TGTGCCAGTAGTCAACAGGGTCGCAATGAGCAGTTCTTC. This sequence encodes CASSQQGRNEQFF.

The V gene is TRBV28, the J gene TRBJ1-5, with 8 bases that match TRBD1. The germline gives CDR1 MDHEN, CDR2 SYDVKM. This CDR3 has 14 residues. After removal of 8 bases from V and 6 bases from J, the junction contained 9 bases not matched to a gene. CDR3 nucleotide sequence: TGTGCCAGCGGGAAAGACAGGGGAATTCAGCCCCAGCATTTT. It encodes CASGKDRGIQPQHF.

The chain employs TRBV6-1 and TRBJ2-1, with D hard to call. There are 15 residues in the CDR3. Germline V gene sequence: CDR1 MNHNS, CDR2 SASEGT. Trimming cost V 0 bases and J 5 bases, with 11 bases left between them. The CDR3: CASSEAGRIHNEQFF. The CDR3 DNA follows: TGTGCCAGCAGTGAAGCGGGCAGAATACACAATGAGCAGTTCTTC.

The V call is TRBV10-1, the J call TRBJ1-4; D gene unclear. In germline, CDR1 is WNHNN, CDR2 SYGVQD (reference sequence). The V gene lost 3 bases and the J gene lost 6 bases, with 11 bases spanning the gap. The CDR3 is 14 amino acids. CDR3 in amino acids: CASSDNSHDEKLFF. CDR3 in DNA: TGCGCCAGCAGTGACAACAGCCACGATGAAAAACTGTTTTTT.

The chain employs TRBV6-5 and TRBJ1-2; possible D gene TRBD1, 6 bases. V shed 6 bases and J shed 1 base, with 9 bases lying between them. This CDR3 comprises 13 residues. In germline, CDR1 is MNHEY, CDR2 SVGAGI. This CDR3 reads CASRKDSNYGYTF. The CDR3 region has the DNA TGTGCCAGCAGGAAGGACAGTAACTATGGCTACACCTTC.

The chain has TRBV10-1 and TRBJ2-3, with D possibly being TRBD1 (6 bases). The germline gives CDR1 WNHNN, CDR2 SYGVQD (reference sequence). The CDR3 loop spans 15 amino acids. The V end was cut by 3 bases, the J end by 4 bases, with 14 bases between. The CDR3 DNA reads TGCGCCAGCAGTGATCCAGGGGAACGCGCAGATACGCAGTATTTT. As protein: CASSDPGERADTQYF.

In its sample, this clone was seen once. The chain recombines TRBV6-5 with TRBJ2-2; 7 positions agree with TRBD1. Trimming at V came to 7 bases and at J to 6 bases, leaving 8 bases not matched to a gene. Germline-derived CDR1 and CDR2 are MNHEY and SVGAGI. This CDR3 has 14 amino acids. This CDR3 reads CASIGTVGSGELFF. The CDR3, as DNA: TGTGCCAGCATCGGGACAGTAGGGTCCGGGGAGCTGTTTTTT.

This chain connects TRBV30 to TRBJ1-6; D remains ambiguous. The CDR3 extends over 13 amino acids. Trimming took 3 bases from V and 5 from J, leaving 8 bases between them. Germline-derived CDR1 and CDR2 are GTSNPN and SVGIG (reference sequence). The CDR3 sequence: CAWRAYDNSPLHF. CDR3 sequence (DNA): TGTGCCTGGAGGGCATACGATAATTCACCCCTCCACTTT.

The genes are TRBV5-1 and TRBJ2-3, with a tentative D call TRBD2 (6 bases). The CDR3 is 16 residues long. V lost 3 bases and J lost 3, with 17 bases in between. Germline loops: CDR1 SGHRS, CDR2 YFSETQ. The CDR3 loop is CASSSLGGSRTDTQYF. The DNA of the CDR3 is TGCGCCAGCAGCTCCCTAGGAGGGTCTCGGACAGATACGCAGTATTTT.

This clone has only a few counts. V is TRBV5-6 and J is TRBJ2-7; weak D call: TRBD1 (5 bases). The V end was cut by 2 bases, the J end by 0 bases, with 12 bases between. The CDR3 spans 15 residues. In germline, CDR1 is SGHDT, CDR2 YYEEEE. The CDR3 coding sequence is TGTGCCAGCAGCTTTAGGGGCCAGAGCTCCTACGAGCAGTACTTC. Translated: CASSFRGQSSYEQYF. The full variable domain, with the rest looked up from reference TRBV5-6 and TRBJ2-7, is DAGVTQSPTHLIKTRGQQVTLRCSPKSGHDTVSWYQQALGQGPQFIFQYYEEEERQRGNFPDRFSGHQFPNYSSELNVNALLLGDSALYLCASSFRGQSSYEQYFGPGTRLTVT.

The chain links TRBV10-3 to TRBJ2-2, with 15 bases lining up with TRBD2. CDR1 is ENHRY and CDR2 is SYGVKD in the germline V gene. V lost 7 bases and J lost 4; bases outside the gene matches: 7. This CDR3 is built from 17 residues. For the CDR3, the DNA is TGTGCCATCAACGAAGGACTAGCGGGGGGGATCACCGGGGAGCTGTTTTTT. Protein product: CAINEGLAGGITGELFF.

This clone is a singleton in its sample. CDR3 protein: CASSLGTANSPLHF. The CDR3 DNA sequence: TGTGCCAGCAGCCTTGGGACAGCGAATTCACCCCTCCACTTT. J is TRBJ1-6 and V is TRBV11-1; TRBD1 matches at 7 bases. Trimming removed 5 bases from V and 7 bases from J; junction bases left unmatched: 5. Germline CDR1 SGHAT, CDR2 FQDESV (reference sequence). The CDR3 spans 14 residues.

This clone showed up just a few times. This rearrangement joins TRBV19 to TRBJ1-4; D is possibly TRBD1 (6 bases). CDR1 is LNHDA and CDR2 is SQIVND in the germline V gene (reference sequence). V gave up 7 bases and J gave up 0 bases, with 12 bases separating them. This CDR3 contains 15 residues. CDR3 loop: CASIPQGATNEKLFF. The DNA for the CDR3 is TGTGCCAGTATACCACAGGGTGCAACTAATGAAAAACTGTTTTTT. The full variable domain, in which reference TRBV19 and TRBJ1-4 provide the parts outside the CDR3, is DGGITQSPKYLFRKEGQNVTLSCEQNLNHDAMYWYRQDPGQGLRLIYYSQIVNDFQKGDIAEGYSVSREKKESFPLTVTSAQKNPTAFYLCASIPQGATNEKLFFGSGTQLSVL.

This clone was counted a single time. The sample holds other DNA sequences that translate to the same CDR3. This chain joins TRBV6-5 and TRBJ2-6; no clear D. The CDR3 sequence is 15 residues long. Trimming cost V 6 bases and J 0 bases, with 9 bases left between them. The germline V gene has CDR1 MNHEY and CDR2 SVGAGI. CDR3 loop: CASRTESSGANVLTF. Here the CDR3 DNA reads TGTGCCAGCAGAACCGAGAGCTCTGGGGCCAACGTCCTGACTTTC.

The chain employs TRBV6-5 and TRBJ2-7; 9 bases are a match to TRBD1. The CDR3 spans 15 residues. Germline CDR1 reads MNHEY; CDR2 reads SVGAGI. V gave up 2 bases and J gave up 4 bases; unmatched junction bases: 6. In DNA, the CDR3 is TGTGCCAGCAGTTACACCGGGACAGGGAAATACGAGCAGTACTTC. This codes for CASSYTGTGKYEQYF.

V is TRBV10-3 and J is TRBJ2-7; D uncertain. The V gene's germline CDR1 is ENHRY and CDR2 SYGVKD. V was trimmed by 3 bases and J by 0 bases, leaving 9 bases between them. The CDR3 runs to 14 residues. The CDR3 loop is CAISDVYFSYEQYF. The CDR3 DNA is TGTGCCATCAGTGACGTCTACTTCTCCTACGAGCAGTACTTC.

This clone was seen only once. The chain joins TRBV5-1 to TRBJ2-5, with 8 bases identical to TRBD2. The CDR3 is 16 residues long. The V gene end was trimmed by 0 bases and the J gene end by 0 bases; junction bases not matched to a gene: 4. Per germline, CDR1 SGHRS and CDR2 YFSETQ. The CDR3 DNA reads TGCGCCAGCAGCTTGGTCCCAGCGGGGGACCAAGAGACCCAGTACTTC. Its translation: CASSLVPAGDQETQYF.

The V and J genes are TRBV15 and TRBJ1-5; the D gene is possibly TRBD1 (5 bases). Per germline, CDR1 LNHNV and CDR2 YYDKDF (reference sequence). The CDR3 extends over 17 amino acids. V was cut by 0 bases and J by 0 bases, with 12 bases left in between. The CDR3 reads CATSRDSGGYSNQPQHF. The DNA for the CDR3 is TGTGCCACCAGCAGAGATTCGGGGGGGTATAGCAATCAGCCCCAGCATTTT. The full variable domain, rest sourced from reference TRBV15 and TRBJ1-5, is DAMVIQNPRYQVTQFGKPVTLSCSQTLNHNVMYWYQQKSSQAPKLLFHYYDKDFNNEADTPDNFQSRRPNTSFCFLDIRSPGLGDTAMYLCATSRDSGGYSNQPQHFGDGTRLSIL.

V usage is TRBV6-1 and J usage is TRBJ1-5; TRBD1 is a possible D gene (5 bases). Germline assignment: CDR1 MNHNS and CDR2 SASEGT. The CDR3 is 13 residues long. V was trimmed by 2 bases and J by 11 bases, leaving 13 bases between them. In DNA form, the CDR3 reads TGTGCCAGCAGTGAAAGCGGACGGGGGACCCAGCATTTT. This encodes CASSESGRGTQHF.

CDR3 nucleotide sequence: TGTGCCAGCAGCTTTGGACTAGCCGAACACTACGAGCAGTACTTC. Translation: CASSFGLAEHYEQYF. V is TRBV5-4 and J is TRBJ2-7, with 8 bases matching TRBD2. The ends lost 2 bases at V and 3 bases at J; junction bases unmatched: 7. The CDR3 has 15 amino acids. Germline CDR1 reads SGHNT; CDR2 reads YYREEE (reference sequence).

V and J are TRBV9 and TRBJ2-3, with TRBD2 identical over 13 bases. Germline trimming cut 1 base from V and 6 bases from J; bases unmatched to any gene: 8. Germline V gene data show CDR1 as SGDLS and CDR2 as YYNGEE. The length of the CDR3 is 17 residues. The CDR3 DNA reads as TGTGCCAGCAGCGTACCCAGACTAGCGGGGGGCGGGGATACGCAGTATTTT. This sequence encodes CASSVPRLAGGGDTQYF.

The rearrangement uses TRBV6-5 and TRBJ1-2; D ambiguous. There are 15 residues in the CDR3. Germline CDR1 is MNHEY and CDR2 is SVGAGI. Trimming took 5 bases from V and 14 from J, leaving 27 bases between them. CDR3 in DNA: TGTGCCAGCAGTCCCGCCGGGTTGGGTCCCGTGGTGGATACCTTC. Protein: CASSPAGLGPVVDTF.

The chain has TRBV30 and TRBJ2-7; 8 bases are shared with TRBD2. Germline V gene data show CDR1 as GTSNPN and CDR2 as SVGIG (reference sequence). V gave up 5 bases and J gave up 7 bases; unmatched junction bases: 13. This CDR3 is 14 amino acids long. CDR3 bases: TGTGCCTGGGGGACCGGGACTAGAAGGTTGGAGCAGTACTTC. Translation: CAWGTGTRRLEQYF.

The gene calls are TRBV10-3 and TRBJ1-2, with TRBD1 matching 9 bases. The CDR3 has 17 amino acids. Germline trimming cut 1 base from V and 2 bases from J; bases unmatched to any gene: 8. The V gene's germline CDR1 is ENHRY and CDR2 SYGVKD. In DNA form, the CDR3 reads TGTGCCATCAGTGAGTACCTCCGGGACAGGGCCAACTATGGCTACACCTTC. This gives the protein CAISEYLRDRANYGYTF.

The chain is built from TRBV5-6 and TRBJ1-6; D is ambiguous. V lost 4 bases, J lost 4 bases, and 6 bases lay in between. Germline V lookup: CDR1 SGHDT, CDR2 YYEEEE. The CDR3 totals 13 residues. Here the CDR3 reads CASSAEYNSPLHF. The CDR3 region has the DNA TGTGCCAGCAGCGCCGAGTATAATTCACCCCTCCACTTT.

The gene calls are TRBV7-2 and TRBJ1-5; 7 bases line up with TRBD1. V was clipped by 5 bases and J by 1 base; unmatched bases: 2. The germline CDR1 and CDR2 sequences are SGHTA and FQGNSA. This CDR3 has 14 residues. The CDR3 nucleotides read TGTGCCAGCAGCACGACAGGGAGCAATCAGCCCCAGCATTTT. This gives the protein CASSTTGSNQPQHF.

The chain has TRBV29-1 and TRBJ1-4, with D possibly being TRBD1 (5 bases). Trimming cost V 4 bases and J 8 bases, with 8 bases left between them. This CDR3 comprises 11 residues. The germline V gene has CDR1 SQVTM and CDR2 ANQGSEA. CDR3 amino acids: CSVGGGEKLFF. In DNA, the CDR3 is TGCAGCGTTGGGGGGGGAGAAAAACTGTTTTTT.